The 19 T cell receptor beta chains reported below all come from one sample, sequenced in a study of T cell changes during pregnancy in multiple sclerosis. Sequencing used immunoSEQ multiplex PCR; TCRdb keeps in-frame clones, though not all of them. The repertoire holds approximately 44,000 clones, with roughly nine tenths as singletons. The sample here was CD4+ T cells from peripheral blood mononuclear cells, taken before pregnancy. The origin of the receptors is a female donor with multiple sclerosis, enrolled in a pregnancy study.

The chain couples TRBV5-6 to TRBJ2-3; 8 positions agree with TRBD2. Trimming took 2 bases from V and 4 from J; bases not matched to a gene: 6. Germline V gives CDR1 SGHDT, CDR2 YYEEEE. This CDR3 spans 15 amino acids. This CDR3 reads CASSFRRGGADTQYF. As DNA, the CDR3 is TGTGCCAGCAGCTTCCGCCGGGGGGGGGCAGATACGCAGTATTTT.

The genes are TRBV7-3 and TRBJ1-5, with 9 bases fitting TRBD1. The germline V gene has CDR1 SGHTA and CDR2 FQGTGA. This CDR3 is 15 amino acids long. Trimming removed 4 bases from V and 4 bases from J; junction bases left unmatched: 5. DNA of the CDR3: TGTGCCAGCAGCTCAGGGACAGGGACGAATCAGCCCCAGCATTTT. Amino acid sequence: CASSSGTGTNQPQHF.

The chain uses TRBV11-2 and TRBJ2-1; the match to TRBD1 covers 8 bases. Trimming removed 8 bases from V and 2 bases from J; junction bases left unmatched: 5. Germline loops: CDR1 SGHAT, CDR2 FQNNGV. The CDR3 is 14 amino acids. In DNA form, the CDR3 reads TGTGCCAGCCTCGGCAGGGGGCCCTACAATGAGCAGTTCTTC. Encoded protein: CASLGRGPYNEQFF.

The CDR3 here is CASIPTSGGYNEQFF. The CDR3 DNA is TGCGCCAGCATCCCCACTAGCGGGGGATACAATGAGCAGTTCTTC. This sequence joins TRBV5-1 and TRBJ2-1; TRBD2 matches 11 bases. Germline V gene lookup returns CDR1 SGHRS and CDR2 YFSETQ. The CDR3 length is 15 residues. J gave up 4 bases and V 6 bases, and 6 bases lay outside the gene matches.

The chain joins TRBV19 to TRBJ1-6; 11 nucleotides match TRBD1. The germline CDR1 and CDR2 sequences are LNHDA and SQIVND (reference sequence). The junction had 14 bases not matched to a gene; V was cut back by 7 bases and J by 9 bases. The CDR3 runs to 17 residues. DNA of the CDR3: TGTGCCAGTACCACCCCGAGGACAGGGGGCGTCAGTTCACCCCTCCACTTT. Its protein product is CASTTPRTGGVSSPLHF.

The chain employs TRBV5-1 and TRBJ2-5; 9 bases are shared with TRBD2. Germline assignment: CDR1 SGHRS and CDR2 YFSETQ. V shed 5 bases, J shed 2 bases, and the junction held 10 bases outside the gene matches. The CDR3 extends over 16 amino acids. The CDR3 loop is CASRALAGGIQETQYF. CDR3 coding DNA: TGCGCCAGCAGGGCCCTGGCGGGGGGGATTCAAGAGACCCAGTACTTC.

The chain employs TRBV18 and TRBJ2-7; 7 bases line up with TRBD1. V was pared by 6 bases and J by 2 bases, with 13 bases of the junction left unmatched. The germline gives CDR1 KGHSH, CDR2 LQKENI. The CDR3 runs to 16 residues. The CDR3 region is CASSSLTGTATYEQYF. In DNA form, the CDR3 reads TGTGCCAGCTCCTCACTGACAGGGACCGCAACCTACGAGCAGTACTTC.

Of note for this clone: This specimen includes other DNA sequences encoding the same CDR3. The rearrangement joins TRBV9 to TRBJ1-2, with TRBD1 as a possible D gene (6 bases). The V end was cut by 0 bases, the J end by 3 bases, with 12 bases between. Germline V CDR1 and CDR2: SGDLS, YYNGEE. The CDR3 is made up of 15 amino acids. DNA for the CDR3: TGTGCCAGCAGCGTAGCTTGGTCAGGGGACTATGGCTACACCTTC. Protein: CASSVAWSGDYGYTF.

The chain recombines TRBV5-6 with TRBJ1-3; D call uncertain. Trimming left V 0 bases short and J 0 bases short, with 7 bases between. The CDR3 runs to 15 residues. Germline lookup yields CDR1 SGHDT and CDR2 YYEEEE. The CDR3 region has the DNA TGTGCCAGCAGCTTGGCCCCGAGCTCTGGAAACACCATATATTTT. Translated: CASSLAPSSGNTIYF.

This sequence joins TRBV6-5 and TRBJ1-2; tentatively, D is TRBD1 (6 bases). Trimming pared 2 bases from V and 4 bases from J, leaving 11 bases between. Germline assignment: CDR1 MNHEY and CDR2 SVGAGI. The CDR3 contains 14 residues. CDR3 in DNA: TGTGCCAGCAGTTACGACAGGCCCCCCTATGGCTACACCTTC. Translated, it gives CASSYDRPPYGYTF.

V usage is TRBV4-2 and J usage is TRBJ1-4; D is unclear. Germline V CDR1 and CDR2: LGHNA, YNFKEQ. V lost 0 bases and J lost 7, with 18 bases in between. CDR3 length: 17 amino acids. The CDR3 region has the DNA TGTGCCAGCAGCCAAGATAAGAGGGATCGGATTTTTGAAAAACTGTTTTTT. This sequence encodes CASSQDKRDRIFEKLFF.

The CDR3: CASSLPTGFMETQYF. As DNA, the CDR3 is TGTGCCAGCAGCTTACCGACAGGGTTCATGGAGACCCAGTACTTC. The chain uses TRBV7-2 and TRBJ2-5; 7 bases align to TRBD1. The CDR3 is made up of 15 amino acids. CDR1 SGHTA and CDR2 FQGNSA come from the germline V gene. V dropped 2 bases and J dropped 5; count of bases not matched to a gene: 8.

The chain combines TRBV19 with TRBJ1-2, with unresolved D. The CDR3 has 14 amino acids. CDR1 and CDR2 (germline): LNHDA, SQIVND (reference sequence). Trimming took 2 bases from V and 4 from J, leaving 11 bases between them. The CDR3 DNA sequence: TGTGCCAGTAGTATACTCGGCGGAGGCTATGGCTACACCTTC. It codes for CASSILGGGYGYTF. Supplemented by reference TRBV19 and TRBJ1-2, the full variable domain reads DGGITQSPKYLFRKEGQNVTLSCEQNLNHDAMYWYRQDPGQGLRLIYYSQIVNDFQKGDIAEGYSVSREKKESFPLTVTSAQKNPTAFYLCASSILGGGYGYTFGSGTRLTVV.

This chain joins TRBV5-1 and TRBJ1-2; D gene ambiguous. There are 13 residues in the CDR3. Germline assignment: CDR1 SGHRS and CDR2 YFSETQ. V lost 5 bases, J lost 4 bases, and 12 bases lay in between. For the CDR3, the DNA is TGCGCCAGCAGTAGTCAACAGACCTATGGCTACACCTTC. Translation gives CASSSQQTYGYTF.

The rearrangement joins TRBV25-1 to TRBJ1-2; possibly TRBD1 for D (5 bases). With 2 bases removed from V and 4 bases from J, the gap between germline ends came to 8 bases. The CDR3 has 13 residues. Germline lookup yields CDR1 MGHDK and CDR2 SYGVNS. The DNA of the CDR3 is TGTGCCAGCAGTGAAGGGGCAGTCTATGGCTACACCTTC. Its protein product is CASSEGAVYGYTF.

The rearrangement links TRBV7-2 to TRBJ1-2; no clear D gene. With 7 bases removed from V and 4 bases from J, the gap between germline ends came to 19 bases. This CDR3 contains 15 residues. The germline gives CDR1 SGHTA, CDR2 FQGNSA. The CDR3 protein is CASTIIGESSYGYTF. CDR3 sequence (DNA): TGTGCCAGCACCATAATCGGGGAATCTAGCTATGGCTACACCTTC.

This clone was found once. The gene calls are TRBV7-3 and TRBJ1-1, with unresolved D. The CDR3 sequence is 12 residues long. V was clipped by 1 base and J by 7 bases, with 7 bases between them. Germline values: CDR1 SGHTA, CDR2 FQGTGA. CDR3 region: CASSLSRGEAFF. In DNA, the CDR3 is TGTGCCAGCAGCTTAAGCCGGGGTGAAGCTTTCTTT.

The chain joins TRBV4-1 to TRBJ2-7, with 7 positions matching TRBD2. Per germline, CDR1 MGHRA and CDR2 YSYEKL. Trimming took 0 bases from V and 2 from J; bases not matched to a gene: 7. This CDR3 is built from 16 residues. The DNA of the CDR3 is TGCGCCAGCAGCCAAGATATCGGCGGGAGTCCCTACGAGCAGTACTTC. Translating gives CASSQDIGGSPYEQYF.

This clone was seen a single time. The chain links TRBV6-1 to TRBJ1-1; no clear D gene. Germline V gene data show CDR1 as MNHNS and CDR2 as SASEGT. The V and J ends lost 8 bases and 6 bases respectively, with 10 bases between them. The CDR3 is made up of 11 amino acids. CDR3 nucleotides: TGTGCCAGCGATTGGAGCGCTGAAGCTTTCTTT. As protein: CASDWSAEAFF.